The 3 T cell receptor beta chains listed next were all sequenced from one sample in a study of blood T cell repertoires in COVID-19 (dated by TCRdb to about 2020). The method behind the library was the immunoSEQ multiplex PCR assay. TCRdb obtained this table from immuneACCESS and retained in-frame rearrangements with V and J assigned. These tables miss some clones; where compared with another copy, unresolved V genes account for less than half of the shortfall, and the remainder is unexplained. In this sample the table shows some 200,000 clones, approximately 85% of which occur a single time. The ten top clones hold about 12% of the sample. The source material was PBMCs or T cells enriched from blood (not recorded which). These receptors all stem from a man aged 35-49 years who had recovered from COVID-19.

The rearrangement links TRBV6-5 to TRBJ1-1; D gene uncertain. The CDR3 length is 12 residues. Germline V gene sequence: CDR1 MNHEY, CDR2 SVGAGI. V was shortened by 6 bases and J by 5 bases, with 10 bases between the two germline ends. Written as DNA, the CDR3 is TGTGCCAGCAGGGCTTGGGAGACTGAAGCTTTCTTT. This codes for CASRAWETEAFF.

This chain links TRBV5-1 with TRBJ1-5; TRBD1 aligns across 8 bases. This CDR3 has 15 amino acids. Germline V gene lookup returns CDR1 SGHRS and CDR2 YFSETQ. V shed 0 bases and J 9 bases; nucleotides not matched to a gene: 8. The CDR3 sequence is CASSLEGTGGTPQHF. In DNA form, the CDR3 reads TGCGCCAGCAGCTTGGAGGGGACAGGAGGTACGCCCCAGCATTTT.

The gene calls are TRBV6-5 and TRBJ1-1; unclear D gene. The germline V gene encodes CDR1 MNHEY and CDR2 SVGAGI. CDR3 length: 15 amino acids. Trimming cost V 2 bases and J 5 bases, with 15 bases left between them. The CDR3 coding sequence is TGTGCCAGCAGTTACGTACGGGGTCCGGGAACTGAAGCTTTCTTT. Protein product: CASSYVRGPGTEAFF.